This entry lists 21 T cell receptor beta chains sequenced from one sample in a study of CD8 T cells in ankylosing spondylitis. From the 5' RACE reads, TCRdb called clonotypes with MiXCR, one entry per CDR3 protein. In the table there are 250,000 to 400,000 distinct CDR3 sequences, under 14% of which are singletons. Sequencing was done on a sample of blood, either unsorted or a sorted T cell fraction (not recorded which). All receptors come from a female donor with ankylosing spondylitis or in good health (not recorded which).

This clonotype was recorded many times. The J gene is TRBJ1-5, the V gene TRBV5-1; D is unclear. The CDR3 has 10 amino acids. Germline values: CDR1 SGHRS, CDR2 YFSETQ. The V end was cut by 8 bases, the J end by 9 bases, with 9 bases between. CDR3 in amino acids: CARERTPQHF. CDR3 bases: TGCGCCAGGGAGAGGACGCCCCAGCATTTT.

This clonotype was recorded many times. The CDR3 here is CASSLASGSHGYTF. The CDR3 DNA is TGTGCCAGCAGCTTGGCGTCTGGGTCCCATGGCTACACCTTC. V and J are TRBV5-6 and TRBJ1-2; D uncertain. Germline lookup yields CDR1 SGHDT and CDR2 YYEEEE. The CDR3 runs to 14 residues. Trimming removed 0 bases at V and 6 bases at J, with 12 bases between.

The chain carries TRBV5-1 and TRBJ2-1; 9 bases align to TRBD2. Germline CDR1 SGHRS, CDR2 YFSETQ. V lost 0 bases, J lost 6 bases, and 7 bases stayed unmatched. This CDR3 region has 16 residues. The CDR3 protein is CASSLALRGGANEQFF. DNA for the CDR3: TGCGCCAGCAGCTTGGCCCTTCGCGGGGGGGCCAATGAGCAGTTCTTC.

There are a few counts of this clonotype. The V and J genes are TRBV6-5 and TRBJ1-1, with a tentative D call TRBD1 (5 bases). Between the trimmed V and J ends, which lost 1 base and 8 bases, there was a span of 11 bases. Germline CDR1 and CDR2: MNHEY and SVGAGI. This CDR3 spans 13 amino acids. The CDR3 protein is CASSYFGAGEAFF. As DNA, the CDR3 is TGTGCCAGCAGTTACTTTGGGGCGGGAGAAGCTTTCTTT.

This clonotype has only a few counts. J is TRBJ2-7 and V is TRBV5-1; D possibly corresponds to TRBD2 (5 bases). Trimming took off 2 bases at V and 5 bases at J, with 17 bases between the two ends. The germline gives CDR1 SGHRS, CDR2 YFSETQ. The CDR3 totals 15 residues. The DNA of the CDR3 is TGCGCCAGCAGCTTTCGGGGTGGGGAACGGAACGAGCAGTACTTC. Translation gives CASSFRGGERNEQYF.

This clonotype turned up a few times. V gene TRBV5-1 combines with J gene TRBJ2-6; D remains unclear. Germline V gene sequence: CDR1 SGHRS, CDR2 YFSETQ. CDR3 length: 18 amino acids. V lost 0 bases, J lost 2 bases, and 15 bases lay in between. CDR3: CASSLAGQVSTGANVLTF. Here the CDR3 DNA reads TGCGCCAGCAGCTTGGCCGGCCAGGTGTCAACTGGGGCCAACGTCCTGACTTTC.

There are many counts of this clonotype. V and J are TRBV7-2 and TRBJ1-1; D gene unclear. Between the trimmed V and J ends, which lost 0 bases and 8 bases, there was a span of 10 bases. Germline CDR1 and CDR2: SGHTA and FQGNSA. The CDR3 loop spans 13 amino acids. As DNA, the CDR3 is TGTGCCAGCAGCTTAGCGCCACAGTTAGAAGCTTTCTTT. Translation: CASSLAPQLEAFF.

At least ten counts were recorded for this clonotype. The CDR3 protein is CAISRDPNTEAFF. The CDR3, as DNA: TGTGCCATCAGTCGGGACCCGAACACTGAAGCTTTCTTT. The chain couples TRBV10-3 to TRBJ1-1, with D perhaps TRBD1 (5 bases). Germline loops: CDR1 ENHRY, CDR2 SYGVKD. This CDR3 comprises 13 residues. Trimming took 5 bases from V and 1 from J, leaving 8 bases between them.

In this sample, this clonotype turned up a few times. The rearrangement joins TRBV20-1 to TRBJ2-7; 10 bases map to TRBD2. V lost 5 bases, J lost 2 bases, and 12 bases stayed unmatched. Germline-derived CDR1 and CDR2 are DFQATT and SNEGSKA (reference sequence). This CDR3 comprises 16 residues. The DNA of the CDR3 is TGCAGTGCTCGCGGACTAGCGGAACCCAGAGCCTACGAGCAGTACTTC. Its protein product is CSARGLAEPRAYEQYF.

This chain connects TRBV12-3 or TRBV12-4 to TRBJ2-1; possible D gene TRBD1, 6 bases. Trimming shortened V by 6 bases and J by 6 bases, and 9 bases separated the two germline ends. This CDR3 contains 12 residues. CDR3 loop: CASSRTVNEQFF. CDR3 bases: TGTGCCAGCAGCCGGACAGTCAATGAGCAGTTCTTC.

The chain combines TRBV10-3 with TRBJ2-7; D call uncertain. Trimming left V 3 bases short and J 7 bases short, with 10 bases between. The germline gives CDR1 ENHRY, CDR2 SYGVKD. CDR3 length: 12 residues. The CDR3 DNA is TGTGCCATCAGTGATAGAGTGGGGGAGCAGTACTTC. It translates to CAISDRVGEQYF.

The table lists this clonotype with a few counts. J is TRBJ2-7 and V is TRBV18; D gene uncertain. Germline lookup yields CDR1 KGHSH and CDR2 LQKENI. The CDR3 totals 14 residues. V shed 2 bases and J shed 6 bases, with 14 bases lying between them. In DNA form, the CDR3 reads TGTGCCAGCTCACCAAAACATGCGGTGGGCGAGCAGTACTTC. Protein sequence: CASSPKHAVGEQYF.

The CDR3 coding sequence is TGTGCCAGCAGCTTGTTAATACAGGGGGCGAACACTGAAGCTTTCTTT. It translates to CASSLLIQGANTEAFF. The chain joins TRBV5-5 to TRBJ1-1; 9 bases are shared with TRBD1. The germline gives CDR1 SGHKS, CDR2 YYEKEE (reference sequence). The trim removed 1 base at V and 1 base at J, leaving 5 bases unmatched. This CDR3 region has 16 residues. Combining the CDR3 with reference TRBV5-5 and TRBJ1-1 gives the whole variable domain DAGVTQSPTHLIKTRGQQVTLRCSPISGHKSVSWYQQVLGQGPQFIFQYYEKEERGRGNFPDRFSARQFPNYSSELNVNALLLGDSALYLCASSLLIQGANTEAFFGQGTRLTVV.

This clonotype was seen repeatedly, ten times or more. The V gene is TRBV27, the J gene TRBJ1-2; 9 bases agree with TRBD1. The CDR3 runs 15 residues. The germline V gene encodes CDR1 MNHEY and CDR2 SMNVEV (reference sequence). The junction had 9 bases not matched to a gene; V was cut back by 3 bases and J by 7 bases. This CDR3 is CASSLGQGGGSGYTF. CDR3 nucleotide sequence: TGTGCCAGCAGTTTGGGACAGGGCGGCGGTTCTGGCTACACCTTC.

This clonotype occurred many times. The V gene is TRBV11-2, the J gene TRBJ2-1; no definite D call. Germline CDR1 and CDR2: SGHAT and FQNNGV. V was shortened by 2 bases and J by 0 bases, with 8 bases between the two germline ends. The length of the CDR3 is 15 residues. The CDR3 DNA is TGTGCCAGCAGCTTACTCAGGAGCTCCTACAATGAGCAGTTCTTC. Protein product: CASSLLRSSYNEQFF.

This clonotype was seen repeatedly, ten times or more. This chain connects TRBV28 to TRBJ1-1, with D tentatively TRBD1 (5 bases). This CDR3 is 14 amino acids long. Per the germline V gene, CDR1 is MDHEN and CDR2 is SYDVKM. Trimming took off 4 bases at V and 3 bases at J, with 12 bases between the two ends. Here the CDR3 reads CASSSLGQYTEAFF. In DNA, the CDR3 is TGTGCCAGCAGTTCGCTAGGACAATACACTGAAGCTTTCTTT.

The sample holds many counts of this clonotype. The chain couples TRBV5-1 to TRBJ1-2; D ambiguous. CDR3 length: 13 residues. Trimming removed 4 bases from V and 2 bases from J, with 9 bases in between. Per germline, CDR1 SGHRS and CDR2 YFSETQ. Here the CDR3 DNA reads TGCGCCAGCAGCAAGGGAGGAAACTATGGCTACACCTTC. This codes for CASSKGGNYGYTF.

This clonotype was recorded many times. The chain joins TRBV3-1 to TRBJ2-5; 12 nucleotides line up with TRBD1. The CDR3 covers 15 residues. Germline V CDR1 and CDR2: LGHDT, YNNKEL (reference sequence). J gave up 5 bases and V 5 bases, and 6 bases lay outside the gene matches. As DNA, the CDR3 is TGTGCCAGCAGCTCCCGGGACAGGGGGCCGGAGACCCAGTACTTC. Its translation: CASSSRDRGPETQYF.

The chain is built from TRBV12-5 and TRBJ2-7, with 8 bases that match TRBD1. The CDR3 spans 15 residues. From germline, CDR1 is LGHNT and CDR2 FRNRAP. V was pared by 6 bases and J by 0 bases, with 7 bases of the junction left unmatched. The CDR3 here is CASGGDRGGSYEQYF. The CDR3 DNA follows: TGTGCTAGTGGCGGAGACAGGGGAGGCTCCTACGAGCAGTACTTC.

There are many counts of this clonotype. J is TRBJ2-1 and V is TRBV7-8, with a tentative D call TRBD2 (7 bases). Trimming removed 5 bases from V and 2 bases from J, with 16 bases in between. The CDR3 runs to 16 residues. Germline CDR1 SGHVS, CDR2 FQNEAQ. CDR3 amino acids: CASSARGGAAYNEQFF. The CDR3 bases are TGTGCCAGCAGCGCCCGAGGGGGGGCGGCCTACAATGAGCAGTTCTTC.

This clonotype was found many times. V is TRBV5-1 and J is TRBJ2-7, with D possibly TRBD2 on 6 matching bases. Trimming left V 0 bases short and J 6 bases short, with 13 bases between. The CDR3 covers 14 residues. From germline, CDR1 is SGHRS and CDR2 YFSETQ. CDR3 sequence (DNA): TGCGCCAGCAGCTTGGAGGGTCGGGGGATCGAGCAGTACTTC. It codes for CASSLEGRGIEQYF.